This T cell receptor (beta chain) derives from a study of shared clonotypes between healthy human individuals. This clone showed up just a few times. Other DNA sequences within the sample encode an identical CDR3. The CDR3 loop spans 14 amino acids. V was shortened by 3 bases and J by 3 bases, with 9 bases between the two germline ends. Germline CDR1 LNHDA, CDR2 SQIVND (reference sequence). Using ten immunoSEQ deep assay plates, investigators sequenced unsorted PBMC DNA. Profiling relied on immunoSEQ multiplex PCR, and the TCRdb table lists in-frame clones only, not all of them. The profile shows about 480,000 clones, about three quarters of them singletons.

Material for sequencing was PBMCs. The clonotype originates from a middle-aged woman in good health. Some clones in this sample may be carry-over from other donors' samples. The genes are TRBV19 and TRBJ1-5, with D unclear. For the CDR3, the DNA is TGTGCCAGTAGTATGTCAGGCGCCAATCAGCCCCAGCATTTT. Amino acids: CASSMSGANQPQHF.